Detailed here is one TCR beta chain. The target antigen is unknown. In the source study's methods: Out-of-frame sequences were removed, leaving 2 million or so distinct TCRbeta sequences. Using immunoSEQ multiplex PCR, the repertoire was profiled, and TCRdb retains in-frame clones only, with some absent. V, J and clone size were drawn from that table, and D and trimming were deduced from the DNA. The sample shows about 53,000 clones, just under 80% of them seen only once. The sort gate was single viable CD3+CD4+CD8-CD45RO+ cells for memory CD4+ T cells. The data belong to a study of memory CD4+ T cells and cytomegalovirus serostatus. Study-level points and caveats: Of under 200 reported CMV TCRbeta sequences, under 80 were found in memory CD4+ repertoires. The CMV-associated TCR signature appears largely within the CD4+ memory repertoire.

In germline, CDR1 is LGHNA, CDR2 YNFKEQ. The CDR3 length is 15 residues. V shed 0 bases and J shed 6 bases, with 14 bases lying between them. The rearrangement links TRBV4-2 to TRBJ1-1; unclear D gene. The sequenced sample consisted of memory CD4+ T cells from blood. The origin of this receptor is an adult in good health and CMV-seronegative. The CDR3 DNA sequence: TGTGCCAGCAGCCAAGATAACCGGGTCTTGGCTGAAGCTTTCTTT. This encodes CASSQDNRVLAEAFF.